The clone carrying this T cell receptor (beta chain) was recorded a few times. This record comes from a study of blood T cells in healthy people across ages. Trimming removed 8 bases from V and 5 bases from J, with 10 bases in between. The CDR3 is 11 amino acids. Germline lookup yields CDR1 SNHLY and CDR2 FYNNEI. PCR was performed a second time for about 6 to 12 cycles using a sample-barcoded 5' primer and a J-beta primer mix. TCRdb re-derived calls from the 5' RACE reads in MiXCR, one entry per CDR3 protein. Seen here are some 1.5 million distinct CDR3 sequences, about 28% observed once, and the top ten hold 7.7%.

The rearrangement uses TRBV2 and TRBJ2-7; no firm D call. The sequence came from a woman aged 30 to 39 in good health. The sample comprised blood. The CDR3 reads CASGDPNEQYF. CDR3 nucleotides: TGTGCCAGCGGCGACCCTAACGAGCAGTACTTC.